Shown below are 26 T cell receptor beta chains from a single sample sequenced in a study of cytomegalovirus exposure and HLA in healthy donors. The PCR made use of 60 Vbeta and 13 Jbeta primers. Generated by immunoSEQ multiplex PCR, the TCRdb table keeps only in-frame clones and is missing some. The top ten hold about 1.7% of the sample, which has about 190,000 clones, about four fifths seen once. Sequencing was carried out using PBMCs. All receptors derive from a man aged 35 to 55 in good health and CMV-seropositive.

The chain recombines TRBV28 with TRBJ1-5; possibly TRBD1 for D (6 bases). This CDR3 has 15 amino acids. Per germline, CDR1 MDHEN and CDR2 SYDVKM. V gave up 2 bases and J gave up 2 bases, with 10 bases separating them. For the CDR3, the DNA is TGTGCCAGCAGTTTAGGGGGCCGGGGCAATCAGCCCCAGCATTTT. Translating gives CASSLGGRGNQPQHF.

The genes are TRBV5-6 and TRBJ1-3; 10 nucleotides align to TRBD1. The CDR3 loop spans 16 amino acids. Germline V lookup: CDR1 SGHDT, CDR2 YYEEEE. J was trimmed by 2 bases and V by 3 bases; bases with no gene match: 5. CDR3 loop: CASSWGGTGAGNTIYF. The DNA for the CDR3 is TGTGCCAGCAGCTGGGGGGGGACAGGGGCTGGAAACACCATATATTTT.

The V call is TRBV7-2, the J call TRBJ2-5; D remains unclear. The germline V gene has CDR1 SGHTA and CDR2 FQGNSA. Between the trimmed V and J ends, which lost 3 bases and 4 bases, there was a span of 3 bases. The CDR3 sequence is 11 residues long. The CDR3, as DNA: TGTGCCAGCAGCTTCGTAGAGACCCAGTACTTC. Its translation is CASSFVETQYF.

V gene TRBV6-5 combines with J gene TRBJ1-1; 7 bases map to TRBD1. V lost 8 bases to trimming and J lost 4 bases; unmatched junction nucleotides: 7. Germline CDR1 MNHEY, CDR2 SVGAGI. There are 13 residues in the CDR3. The DNA of the CDR3 is TGTGCCAGCTCACAGGGGAAGGGCACTGAAGCTTTCTTT. This encodes CASSQGKGTEAFF.

The chain carries TRBV7-9 and TRBJ2-1; 9 bases agree with TRBD2. The J segment lost 2 bases and the V segment lost 3 bases, leaving 14 bases of the junction unmatched. Germline V gene sequence: CDR1 SEHNR, CDR2 FQNEAQ (reference sequence). The CDR3 has 19 amino acids. The chain's CDR3 is CASSLGAGGGVSAYNEQFF. DNA of the CDR3: TGTGCCAGCAGCTTGGGTGCGGGAGGGGGCGTTAGCGCCTACAATGAGCAGTTCTTC.

The gene calls are TRBV30 and TRBJ1-2; D is unclear. This CDR3 is built from 10 residues. Germline V CDR1 and CDR2: GTSNPN, SVGIG (reference sequence). Trimming took off 1 base at V and 6 bases at J, with 3 bases between the two ends. The CDR3 loop reads CAWSADGYTF. The CDR3 DNA reads TGTGCCTGGAGTGCGGATGGCTACACCTTC.

The gene calls are TRBV11-2 and TRBJ1-1; D not resolved. Between the trimmed V and J ends, which lost 4 bases and 10 bases, there was a span of 7 bases. CDR1 SGHAT and CDR2 FQNNGV come from the germline V gene. This CDR3 contains 10 residues. The CDR3 sequence: CASSSLSAFF. CDR3 sequence (DNA): TGTGCCAGCAGCTCATTGTCAGCTTTCTTT.

The rearrangement joins TRBV5-4 to TRBJ2-1; 12 bases agree with TRBD2. J gave up 7 bases and V 4 bases, and 9 bases lay outside the gene matches. This CDR3 is built from 16 residues. The germline V gene has CDR1 SGHNT and CDR2 YYREEE (reference sequence). CDR3 sequence: CASSGPLAGGPNEQFF. The CDR3 DNA is TGTGCCAGCAGCGGTCCCCTAGCGGGAGGGCCTAATGAGCAGTTCTTC. The whole variable domain, filled in from reference TRBV5-4 and TRBJ2-1, reads ETGVTQSPTHLIKTRGQQVTLRCSSQSGHNTVSWYQQALGQGPQFIFQYYREEENGRGNFPPRFSGLQFPNYSSELNVNALELDDSALYLCASSGPLAGGPNEQFFGPGTRLTVL.

This clone was detected only a few times. The V gene is TRBV7-9, the J gene TRBJ2-1; D call uncertain. Germline values: CDR1 SEHNR, CDR2 FQNEAQ (reference sequence). The V and J ends lost 5 bases and 5 bases respectively, with 16 bases between them. The CDR3 length is 15 residues. CDR3 residues: CASSPESSPHNEQFF. Written as DNA, the CDR3 is TGTGCCAGCAGCCCCGAGAGTTCCCCCCACAATGAGCAGTTCTTC.

The chain has TRBV7-2 and TRBJ1-1; D unclear. This CDR3 is 14 amino acids long. The germline V gene encodes CDR1 SGHTA and CDR2 FQGNSA. Trimming shortened V by 5 bases and J by 5 bases, and 15 bases separated the two germline ends. The CDR3 DNA follows: TGTGCCAGCAGCCCGTCTCAAGGCGGTACTGAAGCTTTCTTT. Its protein is CASSPSQGGTEAFF.

V gene TRBV10-3 combines with J gene TRBJ2-7; 14 nucleotides match TRBD2. The CDR3 runs 18 residues. Germline loops: CDR1 ENHRY, CDR2 SYGVKD. The ends lost 0 bases at V and 2 bases at J; junction bases unmatched: 6. CDR3 region: CAISESGTSGRGPYEQYF. In DNA form, the CDR3 reads TGTGCCATCAGTGAGTCCGGGACTAGCGGGAGAGGCCCCTACGAGCAGTACTTC.

This clone was detected only a few times. The chain links TRBV7-2 to TRBJ2-5; 8 positions agree with TRBD1. This CDR3 is 17 amino acids long. CDR1 and CDR2 (germline): SGHTA, FQGNSA. With 0 bases clipped from V and 5 bases from J, the junction kept 11 bases outside the gene matches. The CDR3 region is CASSLAGTGGNWETQYF. CDR3 nucleotide sequence: TGTGCCAGCAGCTTAGCCGGGACAGGTGGCAATTGGGAGACCCAGTACTTC.

This clone was counted a single time. The V gene is TRBV30, the J gene TRBJ2-3, with D perhaps matching TRBD2 (5 bases). Germline CDR1 is GTSNPN and CDR2 is SVGIG (reference sequence). The CDR3 runs 12 residues. The V end was cut by 3 bases, the J end by 9 bases, with 13 bases between. The CDR3: CAWSLGAETQYF. DNA of the CDR3: TGTGCCTGGAGCCTGGGAGCGGAAACGCAGTATTTT.

This clone was detected a few times. The rearrangement links TRBV11-2 to TRBJ1-2; TRBD1 matches at 8 bases. Germline V gene lookup returns CDR1 SGHAT and CDR2 FQNNGV. V was clipped by 1 base and J by 5 bases; unmatched bases: 6. The CDR3 is 15 amino acids. The CDR3 sequence is CASSLGQGIRYGYTF. CDR3 nucleotides: TGTGCCAGCAGCTTAGGACAGGGGATTAGGTATGGCTACACCTTC.

This clone was observed a single time. The CDR3 DNA sequence: TGTGCCAGCTCAACGAATTCAGGGTTTGTTGGCTACACCTTC. Its translation: CASSTNSGFVGYTF. V is TRBV18 and J is TRBJ1-2; possible D gene TRBD1, 5 bases. V was trimmed by 5 bases and J by 7 bases, leaving 17 bases between them. CDR3 length equals 14 residues. Germline CDR1 KGHSH, CDR2 LQKENI.

The CDR3 reads CAWGTPGLAGRLYEQYF. CDR3 DNA sequence: TGTGCCTGGGGCACACCGGGACTAGCGGGACGTCTCTACGAGCAGTACTTC. The rearrangement uses TRBV30 and TRBJ2-7; 13 bases agree with TRBD2. The V segment lost 5 bases and the J segment 3 bases; nucleotides outside the gene matches: 13. There are 17 residues in the CDR3. In germline, CDR1 is GTSNPN, CDR2 SVGIG (reference sequence).

This clone was picked up a small number of times. This chain joins TRBV15 and TRBJ1-1; D unclear. In germline, CDR1 is LNHNV, CDR2 YYDKDF (reference sequence). CDR3 length equals 13 residues. Deletions cut 5 bases from V and 1 base from J, with 8 bases between. CDR3 nucleotides: TGTGCCACCAGCGTCCGGGAGAACACTGAAGCTTTCTTT. Its protein is CATSVRENTEAFF.

This chain uses TRBV19 with TRBJ1-5, with 11 bases lining up with TRBD1. V was pared by 4 bases and J by 0 bases, with 5 bases of the junction left unmatched. The CDR3 is 17 amino acids. The germline V gene has CDR1 LNHDA and CDR2 SQIVND (reference sequence). In nucleotides, the CDR3 is TGTGCCAGTAGTAAGGGACAGGGGGTATATAGCAATCAGCCCCAGCATTTT. This sequence encodes CASSKGQGVYSNQPQHF.

The chain recombines TRBV5-8 with TRBJ2-7; 9 nucleotides match TRBD1. CDR3 length: 17 residues. Germline-derived CDR1 and CDR2 are SGHTS and YDEGEE. V shed 1 base and J 0 bases; nucleotides not matched to a gene: 8. DNA for the CDR3: TGTGCCAGCAGCTTGTGGTTCCGGACAGGGGCCTCCTACGAGCAGTACTTC. It specifies CASSLWFRTGASYEQYF.

CDR3 residues: CAWSVGDRRSYGYTF. For the CDR3, the DNA is TGTGCCTGGAGTGTAGGTGACAGACGATCCTATGGCTACACCTTC. The chain is built from TRBV30 and TRBJ1-2, with D perhaps TRBD1 (5 bases). The CDR3 has 15 residues. V was cut by 0 bases and J by 4 bases, with 15 bases left in between. The V gene's germline CDR1 is GTSNPN and CDR2 SVGIG (reference sequence).

This clone was seen just once. J is TRBJ2-7 and V is TRBV12-5, with D perhaps TRBD2 (5 bases). The V end lost 2 bases, the J end lost 2 bases, and 13 bases lay between the germline ends. The CDR3 covers 15 residues. In germline, CDR1 is LGHNT, CDR2 FRNRAP. Written as DNA, the CDR3 is TGTGCTAGTGGTTTGCGGGAAACCTCCACCTACGAGCAGTACTTC. Translated: CASGLRETSTYEQYF. Combining the CDR3 with reference TRBV12-5 and TRBJ2-7 gives the whole variable domain DARVTQTPRHKVTEMGQEVTMRCQPILGHNTVFWYRQTMMQGLELLAYFRNRAPLDDSGMPKDRFSAEMPDATLATLKIQPSEPRDSAVYFCASGLRETSTYEQYFGPGTRLTVT.

The V gene is TRBV28, the J gene TRBJ2-3; TRBD2 aligns across 11 bases. The germline V gene encodes CDR1 MDHEN and CDR2 SYDVKM. The V and J ends lost 2 bases and 1 base, in that order; junction bases with no gene match: 20. The CDR3 runs to 22 residues. The CDR3 DNA sequence: TGTGCCAGCAGTTTACCCCGACTAGCGGGAAATGACCTTAGTGGACGCACAGATACGCAGTATTTT. It is translated as CASSLPRLAGNDLSGRTDTQYF.

V usage is TRBV5-4 and J usage is TRBJ1-3; 8 bases match TRBD1. Germline CDR1 SGHNT, CDR2 YYREEE (reference sequence). This CDR3 is built from 15 residues. Unmatched junction bases numbered 3, after V lost 4 bases and J lost 0 bases. The CDR3 DNA follows: TGTGCCAGCAGCCCCGGGACAGGCTCTGGAAACACCATATATTTT. It encodes CASSPGTGSGNTIYF. Looking up the rest from reference TRBV5-4 and TRBJ1-3 gives the full variable domain: ETGVTQSPTHLIKTRGQQVTLRCSSQSGHNTVSWYQQALGQGPQFIFQYYREEENGRGNFPPRFSGLQFPNYSSELNVNALELDDSALYLCASSPGTGSGNTIYFGEGSWLTVV.

The chain combines TRBV15 with TRBJ1-5; 9 nucleotides agree with TRBD1. Germline CDR1 reads LNHNV; CDR2 reads YYDKDF (reference sequence). V dropped 3 bases and J dropped 8; count of bases not matched to a gene: 11. The CDR3 consists of 16 residues. The CDR3 DNA reads TGTGCCACCAGCAGTGGACAGGGGATGATAGGGGAGCCCCAGCATTTT. This translates into CATSSGQGMIGEPQHF.

CDR3 loop: CASSKGHQETQYF. DNA for the CDR3: TGTGCCAGCAGCAAGGGACATCAAGAGACCCAGTACTTC. This chain links TRBV7-6 with TRBJ2-5; possible D gene TRBD1, 6 bases. Trimming shortened V by 5 bases and J by 2 bases, and 9 bases separated the two germline ends. This CDR3 has 13 amino acids. Germline values: CDR1 SGHVS, CDR2 FNYEAQ. Full variable domain (missing parts from reference TRBV7-6 and TRBJ2-5): GAGVSQSPRYKVTKRGQDVALRCDPISGHVSLYWYRQALGQGPEFLTYFNYEAQQDKSGLPNDRFSAERPEGSISTLTIQRTEQRDSAMYRCASSKGHQETQYFGPGTRLLVL.

V gene TRBV19 combines with J gene TRBJ1-2; D ambiguous. The germline V gene encodes CDR1 LNHDA and CDR2 SQIVND (reference sequence). The CDR3 has 13 residues. The V end lost 5 bases, the J end lost 6 bases, and 13 bases lay between the germline ends. DNA of the CDR3: TGTGCCAGTAGTCCCCGGGCGGGAGATGGCTACACCTTC. Translating gives CASSPRAGDGYTF.